Sequencing of this TCR beta chain was carried out in a study of blood T cell repertoires in COVID-19 (dated by TCRdb to the early 2020s). Turning to the overall study: Samples from collaborators originated in the United States, Italy and Spain and spanned both the acute and convalescent phases of COVID-19. The repertoires were released in a freely available public database intended as a resource for research on the immune response to SARS-CoV-2. HLA class I and class II types, where available, came from metadata supplied by the sample provider rather than from assay-based typing. Subjects who had been exposed to COVID-19, were actively infected with it, or had recovered from it provided the deeply sampled blood TCRbeta repertoires that made up the dataset. The samples were drawn from two sources: the first 160 participants of the ongoing ImmuneRACE study, and over 1,000 subjects contributed by 6 global collaborators. The prospective study material was composed of cDNA or gDNA derived from T cells, B-cell-depleted T cells, or PBMCs. A de-identified subject ID, COVID-19 status, age in years and sex were almost always included in the sample metadata. The full study reports these points: The quantity of clinical and demographic metadata differed by source and by participant and was supplied without curation.

TCRbeta CDR3 regions were amplified from genomic DNA using the immunoSEQ Assay, a bias-controlled multiplex PCR. The study's processing was this. The number of nucleated cells in each sample was estimated from the amplification of reference gene primers within the assay. To quantify the absolute abundance of each unique TCRbeta CDR3 rearrangement, sequence reads were collapsed and filtered. Productive Simpson clonality was computed per sample as the square root of Simpson's diversity index over productive rearrangements. The table comes from immuneACCESS by way of TCRdb, which keeps in-frame sequences with V and J called. Part of the clones is missing from these tables; in studies checked, under half for an unresolved V gene and the rest for unknown reasons. V and J calls plus clone size are reproduced from that table; the DNA served to infer D and trimming. The sample table records roughly 220,000 clones; 80% to 85% of these occur just once. The ten most abundant clones make up 20% of the sample.

This clone is a singleton in its sample. No antigen is known for it. Base qualities are not provided; no much larger clone lies one nucleotide away. CDR1 and CDR2 (SGHTA, FQGNSA) derive from the germline V gene. At the junction V is shortened by 5 bases and J by 5 bases; bases outside the gene matches: 6. Counted from cysteine to phenylalanine, this CDR3 has 15 amino acids. Just the 45-base CDR3 DNA is kept, in frame starting at base 1. The collaborating institutions used their own protocols to collect whole blood in K2EDTA tubes. Collaborator samples were shipped for TCRbeta analysis as frozen whole blood, isolated PBMCs, or DNA extracted from either sample type.

This clonotype was sampled from a man aged 25-45 years with active or convalescent COVID-19. The V gene is TRBV7-2 and the J gene is TRBJ2-5, with 12 bases aligning to TRBD2. The sequenced sample consisted of peripheral blood. The bases are TGTGCCAGCAGCATGGGACTAGCGGGCTGGGAGACCCAGTACTTC. It is translated as CASSMGLAGWETQYF.